One sample yielded the 17 T cell receptor beta chains listed below, sequenced in a study of CD8 T cells in ankylosing spondylitis. Study-level findings and limits: Characteristic of ankylosing spondylitis blood, it appeared, was a TCR beta motif comprising roughly eight highly homologous variants.

TCRdb redid the calling of the 5' RACE reads with MiXCR, one entry per CDR3 protein. The data contain approximately 500,000 distinct CDR3 sequences, roughly 12% of them singletons. Their specific antigens are unknown. The sample comprised blood, either unsorted or a sorted T cell fraction (not recorded which). The receptors stem from a male donor with ankylosing spondylitis.

This clonotype was recorded a few times. V is TRBV29-1 and J is TRBJ2-3, with D unclear. CDR3 length: 10 amino acids. Trimming left V 7 bases short and J 3 bases short, with 5 bases between. The germline gives CDR1 SQVTM, CDR2 ANQGSEA. The CDR3 DNA is TGCAGCGGCTCAACAGATACGCAGTATTTT. Its protein is CSGSTDTQYF.

This chain connects TRBV4-1 to TRBJ2-7; 7 bases line up with TRBD2. Germline CDR1 and CDR2: MGHRA and YSYEKL. CDR3 size: 16 residues. J was trimmed by 7 bases and V by 2 bases; bases with no gene match: 14. The CDR3 DNA follows: TGCGCCAGCAGCCAATTCAGTGGCGGGGGATTGGGGGAGCAGTACGTC. This translates into CASSQFSGGGLGEQYV.

The CDR3 nucleotides read TGTGCCAGCAGGGCGGGAGCTCCCCCAGATACGCAGTATTTT. Protein: CASRAGAPPDTQYF. The rearrangement links TRBV6-1 to TRBJ2-3; 7 nucleotides match TRBD2. This CDR3 is built from 14 residues. The junction had 7 bases not matched to a gene; V was cut back by 6 bases and J by 4 bases. CDR1 MNHNS and CDR2 SASEGT come from the germline V gene.

At least ten counts were recorded for this clonotype. The gene calls are TRBV24-1 and TRBJ2-3; D gene uncertain. The germline V and J ends were trimmed by 2 bases and 1 base, with 12 bases remaining between them. The V gene's germline CDR1 is KGHDR and CDR2 SFDVKD. The CDR3 contains 16 residues. The DNA of the CDR3 is TGTGCCACCAGTGATTCGGTACTCCTGGGCACAGATACGCAGTATTTT. It encodes CATSDSVLLGTDTQYF.

The sample holds many counts of this clonotype. V usage is TRBV15 and J usage is TRBJ1-5, with a weak D call TRBD1 (5 bases). Germline V gene data show CDR1 as LNHNV and CDR2 as YYDKDF (reference sequence). The CDR3 loop spans 17 amino acids. Between the trimmed V and J ends, which lost 0 bases and 1 base, there was a span of 13 bases. Here the CDR3 reads CATSRDHAGLSNQPQHF. The CDR3 coding sequence is TGTGCCACCAGCAGAGATCACGCAGGGTTAAGCAATCAGCCCCAGCATTTT.

This clonotype was seen a few times. The chain joins TRBV10-3 to TRBJ2-6; 8 bases match TRBD1. Germline loops: CDR1 ENHRY, CDR2 SYGVKD. The V and J ends lost 7 bases and 1 base, in that order; junction bases with no gene match: 6. The CDR3 covers 16 residues. The CDR3 DNA follows: TGTGCCATCACGGGACAGGATCTGTCTGGGGCCAACGTCCTGACTTTC. Amino acids: CAITGQDLSGANVLTF.

This clonotype was recorded a few times. V usage is TRBV7-6 and J usage is TRBJ2-5; D is unresolved. Trimming left V 0 bases short and J 6 bases short, with 5 bases between. CDR1 and CDR2 from the germline V gene are SGHVS and FNYEAQ. This CDR3 has 12 residues. The CDR3 DNA reads TGTGCCAGCAGCTTAGCGTCGAAGACCCAGTACTTC. It translates to CASSLASKTQYF.

This clonotype showed up just a few times. V gene TRBV20-1 combines with J gene TRBJ2-2; the match to TRBD1 covers 7 bases. Germline CDR1 reads DFQATT; CDR2 reads SNEGSKA (reference sequence). The CDR3 totals 14 residues. Germline trimming cut 0 bases from V and 7 bases from J; bases unmatched to any gene: 5. The CDR3 protein is CSARDSGQLGELFF. CDR3 nucleotide sequence: TGCAGTGCTAGAGATTCGGGACAGCTCGGGGAGCTGTTTTTT.

This clonotype showed up many times. The rearrangement links TRBV5-5 to TRBJ2-7, with D possibly TRBD1 on 5 matching bases. This CDR3 spans 14 amino acids. Deletions cut 0 bases from V and 2 bases from J, with 9 bases between. From germline, CDR1 is SGHKS and CDR2 YYEKEE (reference sequence). The CDR3 DNA follows: TGTGCCAGCAGCTTGGGTCTAGGGGCCTACGAGCAGTACTTC. Its translation is CASSLGLGAYEQYF.

This clonotype has ten or more counts. The chain links TRBV5-1 to TRBJ2-1; D is perhaps TRBD2 (5 bases). The length of the CDR3 is 16 residues. V was pared by 0 bases and J by 8 bases, with 18 bases between. Germline-derived CDR1 and CDR2 are SGHRS and YFSETQ. CDR3 amino acids: CASSLAGQQFSDEQFF. As DNA, the CDR3 is TGCGCCAGCAGCTTGGCCGGTCAGCAATTTAGCGATGAGCAGTTCTTC. Looking up the rest from reference TRBV5-1 and TRBJ2-1 gives the full variable domain: KAGVTQTPRYLIKTRGQQVTLSCSPISGHRSVSWYQQTPGQGLQFLFEYFSETQRNKGNFPGRFSGRQFSNSRSEMNVSTLELGDSALYLCASSLAGQQFSDEQFFGPGTRLTVL.

This clonotype was recorded at least ten times. This rearrangement joins TRBV5-1 to TRBJ2-1; 7 bases agree with TRBD2. V shed 4 bases, J shed 3 bases, and the junction held 4 bases outside the gene matches. In germline, CDR1 is SGHRS, CDR2 YFSETQ. CDR3 length: 14 amino acids. The CDR3 here is CASSQSGNYNEQFF. Written as DNA, the CDR3 is TGCGCCAGCAGCCAAAGCGGGAACTACAATGAGCAGTTCTTC.

The genes are TRBV7-8 and TRBJ2-3; D is undetermined. Looked up from germline, CDR1 is SGHVS and CDR2 is FQNEAQ. V lost 3 bases and J 4 bases, leaving 17 bases between the germline ends. CDR3 length: 16 amino acids. The CDR3 DNA reads TGTGCCAGCAGCTTCTCCACTGGGGTCGCTTCAGATACGCAGTATTTT. Protein product: CASSFSTGVASDTQYF.

This clonotype was seen more than once but under ten times. This rearrangement joins TRBV2 to TRBJ2-3, with 8 bases fitting TRBD1. Germline V gives CDR1 SNHLY, CDR2 FYNNEI. CDR3 length: 14 residues. V dropped 6 bases and J dropped 4; count of bases not matched to a gene: 6. The CDR3 spells CASRLEQGADTQYF. CDR3 bases: TGTGCCAGCAGACTTGAACAGGGGGCAGATACGCAGTATTTT.

This clonotype has ten or more counts. V usage is TRBV20-1 and J usage is TRBJ1-2; TRBD1 agrees at 11 bases. The V segment lost 0 bases and the J segment 6 bases; nucleotides outside the gene matches: 9. CDR1 and CDR2 from the germline V gene are DFQATT and SNEGSKA (reference sequence). The CDR3 sequence is 16 residues long. This CDR3 is CSARERRGDRGNGYTF. DNA of the CDR3: TGCAGTGCTAGAGAGAGGAGGGGGGACAGGGGGAATGGCTACACCTTC.

This chain connects TRBV12-3 or TRBV12-4 to TRBJ2-1; D possibly corresponds to TRBD2 (5 bases). The CDR3 is 11 amino acids. Trimming shortened V by 6 bases and J by 9 bases, and 9 bases separated the two germline ends. The CDR3 DNA reads TGTGCCAGCAGAACCGGGATTGAGCAGTTCTTC. This codes for CASRTGIEQFF.

The chain joins TRBV24-1 to TRBJ2-3, with D tentatively TRBD1 (6 bases). Trimming pared 5 bases from V and 1 base from J, leaving 12 bases between. Germline-derived CDR1 and CDR2 are KGHDR and SFDVKD. This CDR3 contains 15 residues. CDR3 amino acids: CATSVHTGRTDTQYF. DNA of the CDR3: TGTGCCACCAGTGTTCATACAGGGCGCACAGATACGCAGTATTTT.

The rearrangement joins TRBV25-1 to TRBJ2-3; 11 nucleotides agree with TRBD1. This CDR3 contains 14 residues. Germline V lookup: CDR1 MGHDK, CDR2 SYGVNS. The V and J ends lost 9 bases and 4 bases, in that order; junction bases with no gene match: 6. The CDR3 DNA is TGTGCCAGTACCGGGACAGGGGGGCCAGATACGCAGTATTTT. Its translation: CASTGTGGPDTQYF.